The 21 T cell receptor beta chains given below trace back to one sample, sequenced in a study of neoadjuvant anti-PD-1 for oral cavity cancer. Profiled with immunoSEQ multiplex PCR; TCRdb holds only in-frame clones, not every one. The sample includes 15,000 to 20,000 clones, roughly 66% seen only once; the top ten take about 2.5%. Specimen: PBMCs, collected before nivolumab (anti-PD-1) treatment. The source of these receptors is a person between 35 and 79 years old with oral cavity squamous cell carcinoma.

The CDR3 bases are TGTGCCATCAGTGCTCAAGCGGGAGGAAGGAGTGAGCAGTACTTC. This encodes CAISAQAGGRSEQYF. The chain uses TRBV10-3 and TRBJ2-7, with 9 positions matching TRBD2. The V and J ends lost 4 bases and 7 bases, in that order; junction bases with no gene match: 11. Germline values: CDR1 ENHRY, CDR2 SYGVKD. This CDR3 has 15 amino acids.

V and J are TRBV6-6 and TRBJ2-2; D not certain. The ends were cut back, 2 bases at V and 7 bases at J, with 14 bases in the middle. The CDR3 loop spans 15 amino acids. The germline V gene encodes CDR1 MNHNY and CDR2 SVGAGI (reference sequence). As DNA, the CDR3 is TGTGCCAGCAGTTACGAGCGTTGGAATGGCGGGGAGCTGTTTTTT. Translation: CASSYERWNGGELFF.

This chain connects TRBV5-1 to TRBJ2-1; 10 positions match TRBD1. In germline, CDR1 is SGHRS, CDR2 YFSETQ. The CDR3 extends over 16 amino acids. V was pared by 4 bases and J by 6 bases, with 10 bases of the junction left unmatched. The CDR3 bases are TGCGCCAGCAGCGCTTGGGGACAGGGGACTTCCAATGAGCAGTTCTTC. Translating it yields CASSAWGQGTSNEQFF.

This clone was detected a few times. The chain combines TRBV5-6 with TRBJ1-1; TRBD1 is a possible D gene (5 bases). Germline V gene lookup returns CDR1 SGHDT and CDR2 YYEEEE. The CDR3 runs 14 residues. V was shortened by 0 bases and J by 7 bases, with 13 bases between the two germline ends. CDR3 in DNA: TGTGCCAGCAGCTTGGTTTGGGGGAAGGATGAAGCTTTCTTT. It codes for CASSLVWGKDEAFF.

The rearrangement uses TRBV19 and TRBJ1-5, with D possibly being TRBD1 (5 bases). The CDR3 consists of 15 residues. Germline values: CDR1 LNHDA, CDR2 SQIVND (reference sequence). Trimming pared 6 bases from V and 2 bases from J, leaving 14 bases between. The CDR3 DNA follows: TGTGCCAGTAGCCCCAGGGAGGGTGGCAATCAGCCCCAGCATTTT. Its translation is CASSPREGGNQPQHF. Supplemented by reference TRBV19 and TRBJ1-5, the full variable domain reads DGGITQSPKYLFRKEGQNVTLSCEQNLNHDAMYWYRQDPGQGLRLIYYSQIVNDFQKGDIAEGYSVSREKKESFPLTVTSAQKNPTAFYLCASSPREGGNQPQHFGDGTRLSIL.

This chain links TRBV30 with TRBJ1-1; D remains unclear. Germline V gene data show CDR1 as GTSNPN and CDR2 as SVGIG (reference sequence). Trimming took off 0 bases at V and 1 base at J, with 6 bases between the two ends. The CDR3 consists of 13 residues. As DNA, the CDR3 is TGTGCCTGGAGTGTATGGCGGAACACTGAAGCTTTCTTT. Translating it yields CAWSVWRNTEAFF.

The V gene is TRBV7-2, the J gene TRBJ2-1, with 10 bases aligning to TRBD2. The junction had 9 bases not matched to a gene; V was cut back by 1 base and J by 9 bases. Germline V gene sequence: CDR1 SGHTA, CDR2 FQGNSA. This CDR3 is built from 16 residues. The CDR3 nucleotides read TGTGCCAGCAGCTTAGGGGCTAGCGGGAGTGAGGGTGAGCAGTTCTTC. Translation gives CASSLGASGSEGEQFF.

CDR3: CATGLSGRAYNEQFF. Written as DNA, the CDR3 is TGTGCCACCGGGCTGAGCGGGAGGGCCTACAATGAGCAGTTCTTC. The V and J genes are TRBV15 and TRBJ2-1; 10 bases are shared with TRBD2. Per germline, CDR1 LNHNV and CDR2 YYDKDF (reference sequence). J lost 2 bases, V lost 8 bases, and 6 bases had no gene match. The CDR3 sequence is 15 residues long.

The chain employs TRBV7-9 and TRBJ2-6; TRBD2 agrees at 7 bases. The germline gives CDR1 SEHNR, CDR2 FQNEAQ (reference sequence). J lost 7 bases, V lost 7 bases, and 22 bases had no gene match. The CDR3 consists of 19 residues. The CDR3 DNA sequence: TGTGCCAGCACCAGCGGTAGGGGCTTGAGCGGGGTCCGAGCCAACGTCCTGACTTTC. Translating gives CASTSGRGLSGVRANVLTF.

V is TRBV6-5 and J is TRBJ1-4; D gene ambiguous. The CDR3 covers 12 residues. Trimming removed 6 bases from V and 0 bases from J, with 2 bases in between. Germline V gene sequence: CDR1 MNHEY, CDR2 SVGAGI. CDR3 DNA sequence: TGTGCCAGCAGGTCAACTAATGAAAAACTGTTTTTT. Protein sequence: CASRSTNEKLFF.

This rearrangement joins TRBV2 to TRBJ2-7; D remains unclear. The germline gives CDR1 SNHLY, CDR2 FYNNEI. The CDR3 has 12 residues. V was clipped by 3 bases and J by 3 bases, with 6 bases between them. CDR3: CASSEGGYEQYF. The CDR3, as DNA: TGTGCCAGCAGTGAGGGCGGCTACGAGCAGTACTTC.

The chain uses TRBV28 and TRBJ2-7, with a possible D match to TRBD1 (6 bases). Germline assignment: CDR1 MDHEN and CDR2 SYDVKM. The germline V and J ends were trimmed by 10 bases and 0 bases, with 13 bases remaining between them. This CDR3 is built from 13 residues. The chain's CDR3 is CATVDSNSYEQYF. In nucleotides, the CDR3 is TGTGCCACCGTGGACAGTAACTCCTACGAGCAGTACTTC. Looking up the rest from reference TRBV28 and TRBJ2-7 gives the full variable domain: DVKVTQSSRYLVKRTGEKVFLECVQDMDHENMFWYRQDPGLGLRLIYFSYDVKMKEKGDIPEGYSVSREKKERFSLILESASTNQTSMYLCATVDSNSYEQYFGPGTRLTVT.

This clone turned up a few times. The chain is built from TRBV2 and TRBJ1-1; D is unresolved. Germline CDR1 and CDR2: SNHLY and FYNNEI. The CDR3 has 13 residues. The germline V and J ends were trimmed by 3 bases and 1 base, with 6 bases remaining between them. This CDR3 reads CASSEIANTEAFF. CDR3 DNA sequence: TGTGCCAGCAGTGAGATCGCGAACACTGAAGCTTTCTTT.

This rearrangement joins TRBV30 to TRBJ2-3; 7 positions match TRBD2. J lost 3 bases, V lost 5 bases, and 11 bases had no gene match. The CDR3 runs to 15 residues. Germline loops: CDR1 GTSNPN, CDR2 SVGIG (reference sequence). The CDR3 protein is CAWGRDGRMTDTQYF. CDR3 DNA: TGTGCCTGGGGTAGAGACGGGAGGATGACAGATACGCAGTATTTT.

This clone occurred a few times. V and J are TRBV5-1 and TRBJ2-2; D remains unclear. Germline V gene sequence: CDR1 SGHRS, CDR2 YFSETQ. Trimming removed 0 bases from V and 0 bases from J, with 6 bases in between. This CDR3 is 15 amino acids long. The CDR3 bases are TGCGCCAGCAGCTTGGGCCGCTCGAACACCGGGGAGCTGTTTTTT. Amino acid sequence: CASSLGRSNTGELFF.

The CDR3 coding sequence is TGCAGTGCTAGGGAGAACACTGAAGCTTTCTTT. Translating it yields CSARENTEAFF. V gene TRBV20-1 combines with J gene TRBJ1-1; D is ambiguous. V lost 3 bases, J lost 1 base, and 3 bases lay in between. The CDR3 spans 11 residues. In germline, CDR1 is DFQATT, CDR2 SNEGSKA (reference sequence).

The chain recombines TRBV29-1 with TRBJ2-1; D not resolved. This CDR3 has 14 amino acids. The V end lost 4 bases, the J end lost 8 bases, and 18 bases lay between the germline ends. Per germline, CDR1 SQVTM and CDR2 ANQGSEA. The CDR3 here is CSVGVTNQMDEQFF. As DNA, the CDR3 is TGCAGCGTTGGAGTGACCAACCAAATGGATGAGCAGTTCTTC.

The genes are TRBV6-5 and TRBJ1-1, with unresolved D. V lost 0 bases and J 4 bases, leaving 9 bases between the germline ends. From germline, CDR1 is MNHEY and CDR2 SVGAGI. The CDR3 totals 14 residues. The CDR3 region is CASSYSRLTTEAFF. The CDR3, as DNA: TGTGCCAGCAGTTACTCCAGACTTACCACTGAAGCTTTCTTT.

The chain links TRBV6-5 to TRBJ2-5; D perhaps matches TRBD2 (5 bases). V was shortened by 6 bases and J by 2 bases, with 13 bases between the two germline ends. There are 14 residues in the CDR3. The germline gives CDR1 MNHEY, CDR2 SVGAGI. CDR3 protein: CASSPSRGQETQYF. The CDR3 coding sequence is TGTGCCAGCAGCCCGTCTCGGGGTCAAGAGACCCAGTACTTC.

The chain joins TRBV6-6 to TRBJ1-5; D unclear. The length of the CDR3 is 13 residues. Trimming pared 6 bases from V and 4 bases from J, leaving 10 bases between. The germline CDR1 and CDR2 sequences are MNHNY and SVGAGI (reference sequence). Here the CDR3 reads CASSKETNQPQHF. CDR3 DNA: TGTGCCAGCAGCAAGGAGACGAATCAGCCCCAGCATTTT.

This chain joins TRBV7-6 and TRBJ2-1, with D possibly matching TRBD2 (7 bases). CDR1 SGHVS and CDR2 FNYEAQ come from the germline V gene. V was trimmed by 5 bases and J by 6 bases, leaving 20 bases between them. CDR3 length: 16 amino acids. The CDR3 coding sequence is TGTGCCAGCAGCCTGGGGGGGCCCGAGAGGGGCAATGAGCAGTTCTTC. This gives the protein CASSLGGPERGNEQFF.